One sample yielded the 32 T cell receptor beta chains listed below, sequenced in a study of shared clonotypes between healthy human individuals. Terminally differentiated effector memory CD45RA+ cells were excluded from the naive CD8 cells, which were CD45RO-negative and positively selected for CCR7. Produced via immunoSEQ multiplex PCR; TCRdb's table is partial and in-frame only. The sample holds around 600,000 clones, 95% to 98% seen once. Sequenced material: naive CD8+ T cells sorted from blood. Receptors were obtained from a man aged 25 to 45 in good health.

The chain carries TRBV11-2 and TRBJ2-7, with 9 bases aligning to TRBD2. There are 15 residues in the CDR3. Germline V gives CDR1 SGHAT, CDR2 FQNNGV. The V gene end was trimmed by 1 base and the J gene end by 3 bases; junction bases not matched to a gene: 4. In DNA, the CDR3 is TGTGCCAGCAGCTTAGCCCTGACTAGCGGCTACGAGCAGTACTTC. This codes for CASSLALTSGYEQYF.

The chain combines TRBV27 with TRBJ2-3; maybe TRBD1 (5 bases). Germline CDR1 and CDR2: MNHEY and SMNVEV (reference sequence). The length of the CDR3 is 15 residues. V was pared by 6 bases and J by 4 bases, with 17 bases between. The CDR3 protein is CASSLGPGWPDTQYF. The CDR3 DNA follows: TGTGCCAGCAGCCTGGGGCCCGGGTGGCCAGATACGCAGTATTTT.

The J gene is TRBJ2-7, the V gene TRBV5-1; 10 bases fit TRBD1. This CDR3 comprises 16 residues. The ends lost 4 bases at V and 0 bases at J; junction bases unmatched: 7. Germline assignment: CDR1 SGHRS and CDR2 YFSETQ. The CDR3 sequence is CASSAGQGLSSYEQYF. CDR3 sequence (DNA): TGCGCCAGCAGCGCGGGACAGGGGCTCAGCTCCTACGAGCAGTACTTC.

This CDR3 reads CASSLATGGGDEQFF. CDR3 bases: TGTGCCAGCAGCTTAGCGACTGGCGGGGGGGATGAGCAGTTCTTC. This sequence joins TRBV7-9 and TRBJ2-1, with 9 bases that match TRBD2. V dropped 0 bases and J dropped 8; count of bases not matched to a gene: 5. The V gene's germline CDR1 is SEHNR and CDR2 FQNEAQ (reference sequence). CDR3 size: 15 residues.

CDR3 DNA sequence: TGCAGCGGAGGAGAGGGAGTCAATGAGCAGTTCTTC. This encodes CSGGEGVNEQFF. The rearrangement joins TRBV29-1 to TRBJ2-1; a possible D gene is TRBD2 (5 bases). V dropped 7 bases and J dropped 6 bases, with 13 bases sitting between them. Germline loops: CDR1 SQVTM, CDR2 ANQGSEA. This CDR3 has 12 residues.

This clone appeared a single time. The chain uses TRBV29-1 and TRBJ1-1, with a tentative D call TRBD1 (5 bases). The CDR3 loop spans 13 amino acids. Trimming took off 0 bases at V and 10 bases at J, with 15 bases between the two ends. CDR1 and CDR2 from the germline V gene are SQVTM and ANQGSEA. The CDR3 protein is CSVEEGARIGAFF. CDR3 DNA: TGCAGCGTTGAAGAAGGGGCGCGAATCGGAGCTTTCTTT.

The chain has TRBV15 and TRBJ2-7, with 8 bases aligning to TRBD1. Losses at the gene ends were 4 bases for V and 3 bases for J; bases not matched to a gene: 5. CDR1 LNHNV and CDR2 YYDKDF come from the germline V gene (reference sequence). CDR3 length equals 14 residues. CDR3 in amino acids: CATSIPGQGYEQYF. In nucleotides, the CDR3 is TGTGCCACCAGCATCCCCGGACAGGGCTACGAGCAGTACTTC.

V and J are TRBV9 and TRBJ2-1; 13 bases map to TRBD2. V lost 7 bases and J lost 7; bases outside the gene matches: 5. CDR1 is SGDLS and CDR2 is YYNGEE in the germline V gene. This CDR3 spans 14 amino acids. CDR3: CASAKTSGRNEQFF. DNA of the CDR3: TGTGCCAGCGCTAAGACTAGCGGGAGGAATGAGCAGTTCTTC.

The chain combines TRBV5-4 with TRBJ1-2, with D possibly TRBD1 on 6 matching bases. The CDR3 is 14 amino acids. V shed 3 bases and J shed 3 bases, with 12 bases lying between them. In germline, CDR1 is SGHNT, CDR2 YYREEE (reference sequence). CDR3 protein: CASSWGGLDYGYTF. CDR3 nucleotides: TGTGCCAGCAGCTGGGGGGGGCTCGACTATGGCTACACCTTC.

V is TRBV9 and J is TRBJ2-1; 7 bases agree with TRBD2. Trimming removed 1 base from V and 9 bases from J; junction bases left unmatched: 13. In germline, CDR1 is SGDLS, CDR2 YYNGEE. The CDR3 has 16 amino acids. The chain's CDR3 is CASSVTLGGSSAEQFF. The CDR3 coding sequence is TGTGCCAGCAGCGTAACTCTTGGCGGGAGCTCTGCTGAGCAGTTCTTC.

J is TRBJ2-3 and V is TRBV11-2; possible D gene TRBD2, 7 bases. This CDR3 region has 16 residues. V was pared by 1 base and J by 5 bases, with 16 bases between. Germline V gene lookup returns CDR1 SGHAT and CDR2 FQNNGV. This CDR3 reads CASSLGKGGGVDTQYF. The DNA of the CDR3 is TGTGCCAGCAGCTTAGGGAAAGGGGGGGGTGTAGATACGCAGTATTTT. Drawing the rest from reference TRBV11-2 and TRBJ2-3, the complete variable domain is EAGVAQSPRYKIIEKRQSVAFWCNPISGHATLYWYQQILGQGPKLLIQFQNNGVVDDSQLPKDRFSAERLKGVDSTLKIQPAKLEDSAVYLCASSLGKGGGVDTQYFGPGTRLTVL.

The chain employs TRBV27 and TRBJ2-3; 10 bases agree with TRBD2. The CDR3 length is 15 residues. Looked up from germline, CDR1 is MNHEY and CDR2 is SMNVEV (reference sequence). Trimming at V came to 4 bases and at J to 4 bases, leaving 5 bases not matched to a gene. The CDR3, as DNA: TGTGCCAGCAGTTCACAAGCGGGAGGGGCAGATACGCAGTATTTT. It translates to CASSSQAGGADTQYF.

The V call is TRBV11-2, the J call TRBJ2-7; unclear D gene. Trimming shortened V by 0 bases and J by 4 bases, and 13 bases separated the two germline ends. The V gene's germline CDR1 is SGHAT and CDR2 FQNNGV. This CDR3 has 15 amino acids. CDR3 sequence: CASSLDGTLTYEQYF. Written as DNA, the CDR3 is TGTGCCAGCAGCTTAGATGGCACTTTAACTTACGAGCAGTACTTC. Together with reference TRBV11-2 and TRBJ2-7, the CDR3 gives the full variable domain: EAGVAQSPRYKIIEKRQSVAFWCNPISGHATLYWYQQILGQGPKLLIQFQNNGVVDDSQLPKDRFSAERLKGVDSTLKIQPAKLEDSAVYLCASSLDGTLTYEQYFGPGTRLTVT.

This clone appeared a single time. CDR3 sequence reads: CASSQWVGGELFF. In DNA, the CDR3 is TGTGCCAGCAGCCAATGGGTGGGAGGGGAGCTGTTTTTT. V is TRBV6-1 and J is TRBJ2-2, with unresolved D. Per germline, CDR1 MNHNS and CDR2 SASEGT. Trimming shortened V by 6 bases and J by 8 bases, and 13 bases separated the two germline ends. CDR3 length: 13 residues.

This rearrangement joins TRBV7-6 to TRBJ2-1; no definite D call. The germline V gene has CDR1 SGHVS and CDR2 FNYEAQ. Between the trimmed V and J ends, which lost 5 bases and 2 bases, there was a span of 7 bases. There are 13 residues in the CDR3. CDR3 amino acids: CASSPTAYNEQFF. CDR3 DNA: TGTGCCAGCAGCCCGACCGCCTACAATGAGCAGTTCTTC.

This chain uses TRBV6-1 with TRBJ1-3; D gene uncertain. The ends were cut back, 6 bases at V and 1 base at J, with 13 bases in the middle. Looked up from germline, CDR1 is MNHNS and CDR2 is SASEGT. This CDR3 is built from 15 residues. In DNA form, the CDR3 reads TGTGCCAGCAGAAAATTGGAGGTTTCTGGAAACACCATATATTTT. Amino acids: CASRKLEVSGNTIYF.

The chain employs TRBV7-8 and TRBJ2-7; D is ambiguous. Trimming removed 5 bases from V and 2 bases from J, with 13 bases in between. There are 14 residues in the CDR3. CDR1 is SGHVS, CDR2 FQNEAQ, per germline. The CDR3 sequence is CASSPVGLAYEQYF. The CDR3 DNA is TGTGCCAGCAGCCCCGTAGGGTTAGCCTACGAGCAGTACTTC.

This chain links TRBV27 with TRBJ2-5; D is ambiguous. Per the germline V gene, CDR1 is MNHEY and CDR2 is SMNVEV (reference sequence). CDR3 length equals 11 residues. The V end lost 10 bases, the J end lost 0 bases, and 6 bases lay between the germline ends. The CDR3 reads CATLYQETQYF. DNA of the CDR3: TGTGCCACCTTGTACCAAGAGACCCAGTACTTC.

V usage is TRBV15 and J usage is TRBJ2-3; no reliable D call. CDR1 is LNHNV and CDR2 is YYDKDF in the germline V gene (reference sequence). The CDR3 has 14 amino acids. V was pared by 1 base and J by 0 bases, with 5 bases between. The CDR3 loop is CATSRVGSTDTQYF. The CDR3 DNA is TGTGCCACCAGCAGAGTCGGAAGCACAGATACGCAGTATTTT.

In its sample, this clone was seen a few times. The chain uses TRBV10-3 and TRBJ2-7; 8 nucleotides match TRBD2. The ends lost 1 base at V and 4 bases at J; junction bases unmatched: 6. The CDR3 contains 15 residues. Germline V gives CDR1 ENHRY, CDR2 SYGVKD. CDR3 region: CAISELPGGPYEQYF. In nucleotides, the CDR3 is TGTGCCATCAGTGAGTTGCCGGGAGGGCCGTACGAGCAGTACTTC.

This clone was counted a single time. This chain connects TRBV7-6 to TRBJ1-1; D unresolved. The ends were cut back, 1 base at V and 4 bases at J, with 13 bases in the middle. Germline V gives CDR1 SGHVS, CDR2 FNYEAQ. There are 15 residues in the CDR3. The CDR3 sequence is CASSLGPDAPTEAFF. The CDR3 DNA reads as TGTGCCAGCAGCTTAGGACCGGACGCTCCCACTGAAGCTTTCTTT.

The CDR3 here is CASSADQTLQETQYF. As DNA, the CDR3 is TGTGCCAGCAGCGCCGATCAGACACTCCAAGAGACCCAGTACTTC. The rearrangement joins TRBV5-5 to TRBJ2-5; D gene ambiguous. This CDR3 is 15 amino acids long. Per the germline V gene, CDR1 is SGHKS and CDR2 is YYEKEE (reference sequence). Trimming took off 4 bases at V and 1 base at J, with 14 bases between the two ends.

V gene TRBV10-1 combines with J gene TRBJ1-1; TRBD1 aligns across 10 bases. Germline CDR1 and CDR2: WNHNN and SYGVQD (reference sequence). This CDR3 is 15 amino acids long. V shed 0 bases and J 11 bases; nucleotides not matched to a gene: 9. Written as DNA, the CDR3 is TGCGCCAGCAGTGAGTCCCCGGGACAGGGGTTGAATGCTTTCTTT. Protein sequence: CASSESPGQGLNAFF.

The rearrangement links TRBV29-1 to TRBJ2-7; 12 positions match TRBD2. Germline V gene sequence: CDR1 SQVTM, CDR2 ANQGSEA. Trimming cost V 5 bases and J 6 bases; bases outside gene matches: 5. The CDR3 is 13 amino acids. The CDR3 nucleotides are TGCAGCGTTTACCTAGCGGGAGGGCTCGAGCAGTACTTC. Translating it yields CSVYLAGGLEQYF.

The rearrangement links TRBV5-6 to TRBJ2-1; a possible D gene is TRBD1 (6 bases). Germline-derived CDR1 and CDR2 are SGHDT and YYEEEE. V gave up 3 bases and J gave up 0 bases, with 13 bases separating them. The CDR3 extends over 16 amino acids. The CDR3 protein is CASSYKDRSSYNEQFF. The CDR3 coding sequence is TGTGCCAGCAGCTACAAAGACAGGAGCTCCTACAATGAGCAGTTCTTC. Supplemented by reference TRBV5-6 and TRBJ2-1, the full variable domain reads DAGVTQSPTHLIKTRGQQVTLRCSPKSGHDTVSWYQQALGQGPQFIFQYYEEEERQRGNFPDRFSGHQFPNYSSELNVNALLLGDSALYLCASSYKDRSSYNEQFFGPGTRLTVL.

The chain couples TRBV9 to TRBJ1-5; 9 bases line up with TRBD1. The germline V gene has CDR1 SGDLS and CDR2 YYNGEE. This CDR3 spans 17 amino acids. V lost 4 bases, J lost 3 bases, and 11 bases stayed unmatched. CDR3 in amino acids: CASSSNWGQGPNQPQHF. In nucleotides, the CDR3 is TGTGCCAGCAGCTCGAATTGGGGACAGGGACCCAATCAGCCCCAGCATTTT.

The chain combines TRBV5-6 with TRBJ1-4; D is unclear. V lost 5 bases to trimming and J lost 4 bases, with 12 bases between them. The CDR3 runs 14 residues. Germline V gene data show CDR1 as SGHDT and CDR2 as YYEEEE. CDR3 in amino acids: CASRLGGSNEKLFF. CDR3 nucleotides: TGTGCCAGCAGGCTCGGAGGGAGTAATGAAAAACTGTTTTTT.

The V gene is TRBV30, the J gene TRBJ2-5; no definite D call. The V gene's germline CDR1 is GTSNPN and CDR2 SVGIG (reference sequence). Trimming stripped 4 bases from V and 8 bases from J, with 14 bases between. CDR3 size: 12 residues. This CDR3 is CAWIDTGNTQYF. The CDR3 nucleotides read TGTGCCTGGATAGACACGGGTAACACCCAGTACTTC.

This chain joins TRBV5-6 and TRBJ2-1; D is undetermined. The CDR3 sequence is 12 residues long. Per germline, CDR1 SGHDT and CDR2 YYEEEE. V lost 1 base, J lost 4 bases, and 3 bases lay in between. CDR3 nucleotide sequence: TGTGCCAGCAGCTTGAGGTACAATGAGCAGTTCTTC. Its translation: CASSLRYNEQFF.

The rearrangement joins TRBV5-1 to TRBJ1-2, with D possibly being TRBD1 (5 bases). Germline V lookup: CDR1 SGHRS, CDR2 YFSETQ. The length of the CDR3 is 15 residues. V was clipped by 0 bases and J by 3 bases, with 12 bases between them. The CDR3 loop reads CASSLERTGDYGYTF. As DNA, the CDR3 is TGCGCCAGCAGCTTGGAACGTACAGGAGACTATGGCTACACCTTC.

V usage is TRBV27 and J usage is TRBJ1-5, with 9 bases fitting TRBD1. The CDR3 is 16 residues long. Germline CDR1 reads MNHEY; CDR2 reads SMNVEV (reference sequence). V lost 6 bases and J lost 6; bases outside the gene matches: 12. CDR3 nucleotide sequence: TGTGCCAGCAGAGCCCTCTGGGGACAGGGAGGTCAGCCCCAGCATTTT. It encodes CASRALWGQGGQPQHF.

V gene TRBV7-9 combines with J gene TRBJ2-7; no reliable D call. The CDR3 is 14 amino acids. The V gene lost 5 bases and the J gene lost 4 bases, with 15 bases spanning the gap. The germline CDR1 and CDR2 sequences are SEHNR and FQNEAQ (reference sequence). The CDR3, as DNA: TGTGCCAGCAGCCTATCTACCGCCAGGTACGAGCAGTACTTC. This translates into CASSLSTARYEQYF.